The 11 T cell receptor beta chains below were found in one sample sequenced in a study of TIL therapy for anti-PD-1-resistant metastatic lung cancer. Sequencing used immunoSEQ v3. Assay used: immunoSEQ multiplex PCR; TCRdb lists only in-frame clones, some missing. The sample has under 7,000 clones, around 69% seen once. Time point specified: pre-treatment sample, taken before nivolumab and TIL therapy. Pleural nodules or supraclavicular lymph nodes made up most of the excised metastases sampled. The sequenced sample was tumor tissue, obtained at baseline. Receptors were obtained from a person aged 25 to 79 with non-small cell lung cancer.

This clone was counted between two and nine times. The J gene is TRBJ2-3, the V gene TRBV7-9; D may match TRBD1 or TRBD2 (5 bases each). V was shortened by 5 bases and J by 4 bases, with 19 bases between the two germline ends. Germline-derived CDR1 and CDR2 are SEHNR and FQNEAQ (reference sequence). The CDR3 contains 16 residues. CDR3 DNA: TGTGCCAGCAGCCATACCGGGGCTTCCTCCGCAGATACGCAGTATTTT. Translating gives CASSHTGASSADTQYF.

CDR3 protein: CASSLARGGFYEQYF. The CDR3 region has the DNA TGTGCCAGCAGCTTGGCCCGCGGAGGATTTTACGAGCAGTACTTC. The chain couples TRBV5-6 to TRBJ2-7; TRBD2 is a possible D gene (5 bases). Between the trimmed V and J ends, which lost 0 bases and 4 bases, there was a span of 14 bases. The germline gives CDR1 SGHDT, CDR2 YYEEEE. The CDR3 consists of 15 residues.

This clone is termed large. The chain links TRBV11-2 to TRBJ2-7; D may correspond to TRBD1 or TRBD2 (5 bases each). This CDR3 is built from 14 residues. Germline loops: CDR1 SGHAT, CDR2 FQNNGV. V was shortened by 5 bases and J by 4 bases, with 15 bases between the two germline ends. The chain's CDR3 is CASSLVWGKYEQYF. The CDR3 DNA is TGTGCCAGCAGCCTAGTTTGGGGGAAATACGAGCAGTACTTC.

The CDR3 bases are TGTGCCAGCAGCAAAGCGCGAGAGGGCAGCACCCAGGACCTCTGCCAAGAGACCCAGTACTTC. Translation gives CASSKAREGSTQDLCQETQYF. The chain joins TRBV21-1 to TRBJ2-5; the DNA was not compared with TRBD2, the D call given in the table. TRBV21-1 is an annotated pseudogene. The CDR3 has 21 residues.

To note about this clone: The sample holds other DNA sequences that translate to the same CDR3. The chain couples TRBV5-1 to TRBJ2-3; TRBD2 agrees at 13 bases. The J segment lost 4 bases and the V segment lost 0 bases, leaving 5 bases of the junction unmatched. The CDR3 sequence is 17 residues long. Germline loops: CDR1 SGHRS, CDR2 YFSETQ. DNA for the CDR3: TGCGCCAGCAGCTTGGCTCGACTAGCGGGGGGTCCAGATACGCAGTATTTT. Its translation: CASSLARLAGGPDTQYF.

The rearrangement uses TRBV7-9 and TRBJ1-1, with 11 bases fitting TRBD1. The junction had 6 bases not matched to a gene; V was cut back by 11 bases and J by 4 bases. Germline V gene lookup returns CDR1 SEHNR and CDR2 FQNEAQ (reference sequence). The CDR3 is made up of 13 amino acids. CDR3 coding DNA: TGTGCCGGCGGACAGGGGGCGACCACTGAAGCTTTCTTT. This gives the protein CAGGQGATTEAFF. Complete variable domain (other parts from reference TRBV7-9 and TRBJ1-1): DTGVSQNPRHKITKRGQNVTFRCDPISEHNRLYWYRQTLGQGPEFLTYFQNEAQLEKSRLLSDRFSAERPKGSFSTLEIQRTEQGDSAMYLCAGGQGATTEAFFGQGTRLTVV.

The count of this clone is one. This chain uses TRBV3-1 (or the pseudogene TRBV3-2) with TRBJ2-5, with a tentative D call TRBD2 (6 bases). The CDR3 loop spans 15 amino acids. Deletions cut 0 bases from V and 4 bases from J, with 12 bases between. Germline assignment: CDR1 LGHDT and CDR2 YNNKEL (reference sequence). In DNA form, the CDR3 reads TGTGCCAGCAGCCAAGATACGGGAGTCGGAGAGACCCAGTACTTC. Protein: CASSQDTGVGETQYF.

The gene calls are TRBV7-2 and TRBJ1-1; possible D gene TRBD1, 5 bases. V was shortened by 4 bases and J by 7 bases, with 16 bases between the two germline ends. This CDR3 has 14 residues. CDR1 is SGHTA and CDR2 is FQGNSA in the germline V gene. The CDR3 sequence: CASSSTRGPNEAFF. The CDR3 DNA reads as TGTGCCAGCAGCTCCACGAGGGGTCCGAATGAAGCTTTCTTT.

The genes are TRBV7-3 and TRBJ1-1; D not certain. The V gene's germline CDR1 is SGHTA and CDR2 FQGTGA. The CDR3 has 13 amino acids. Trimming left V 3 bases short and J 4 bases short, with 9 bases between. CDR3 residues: CASSFEEGTEAFF. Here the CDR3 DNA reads TGTGCCAGCAGCTTTGAGGAAGGCACTGAAGCTTTCTTT. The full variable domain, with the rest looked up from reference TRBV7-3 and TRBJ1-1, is GAGVSQTPSNKVTEKGKYVELRCDPISGHTALYWYRQSLGQGPEFLIYFQGTGAADDSGLPNDRFFAVRPEGSVSTLKIQRTERGDSAVYLCASSFEEGTEAFFGQGTRLTVV.

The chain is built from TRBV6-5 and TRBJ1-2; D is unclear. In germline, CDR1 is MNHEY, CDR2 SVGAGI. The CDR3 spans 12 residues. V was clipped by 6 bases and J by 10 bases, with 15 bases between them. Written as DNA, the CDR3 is TGTGCCAGCAGCCACGACGAGGGCCTCTACACCTTC. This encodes CASSHDEGLYTF.

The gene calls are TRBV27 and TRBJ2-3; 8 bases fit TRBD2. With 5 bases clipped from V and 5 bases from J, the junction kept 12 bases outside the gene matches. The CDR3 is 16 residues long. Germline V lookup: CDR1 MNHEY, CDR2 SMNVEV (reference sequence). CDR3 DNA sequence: TGTGCCAGCAGTCCCCGTAACGGGGGGGCCGTAGATACGCAGTATTTT. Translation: CASSPRNGGAVDTQYF.